These T cell receptor beta chains were read from a single sample in a study of identical twins. TCRdb re-called the 5' RACE reads through MiXCR, storing one row per CDR3 protein. The table lists 450,000 to 600,000 distinct CDR3 sequences, around 20% of them singletons. These records were also assigned to another study, of yellow fever vaccine responses in identical twins.

Source material: CD4+ T cells sorted from blood. The receptors shown here come from a woman aged 18-30 years in good health. Both conserved end residues are part of each CDR3. D genes are given only for firm matches. A clone size is listed for some rows: how often the clone was seen (once, few, many), or a class if it is expanded.

>.|TRBJ2-3|TRBV20-1|.
TGCAGTGCTCTCGCAGTGACAGATACGCAGTATTTT
CSALAVTDTQYF
>TRBD1|TRBJ2-2|TRBV20-1|few
TGCAGTGCTAGAAGCCCCGGGACAGGGGGCACCGGGGAGCTGTTTTTT
CSARSPGTGGTGELFF
>TRBD1|TRBJ1-5|TRBV12-3/TRBV12-4|few
TGTGCCAGCAGTTTGGATGAGTCGACAGGGTGGCATCAGCCCCAGCATTTT
CASSLDESTGWHQPQHF
>.|TRBJ1-5|TRBV7-8|few
TGTGCCAGCAGCTTAGTGGCACGTAGCAATCAGCCCCAGCATTTT
CASSLVARSNQPQHF
>TRBD1|TRBJ1-1|TRBV6-2/TRBV6-3|few
TGTGCCAGCAGGGACAGGGGGACTGAAGCTTTCTTT
CASRDRGTEAFF
>.|TRBJ2-5|TRBV2|few
TGTGCCAGCAGTGCGACTCGACAGCGTGAGACCCAGTACTTC
CASSATRQRETQYF
>TRBD2|TRBJ2-1|TRBV20-1|many
TGCAGTGCTAGAGAAGTGGGACTAGCGGGACCCTACAATGAGCAGTTCTTC
CSAREVGLAGPYNEQFF
>.|TRBJ1-1|TRBV6-1|few
TGTGCCAGCAGTCGATTCACAGGGACCACTGAAGCTTTCTTT
CASSRFTGTTEAFF
>.|TRBJ2-1|TRBV11-2|.
TGTGCCAGCAGCAGAGGTAGGGCGGCCGGCAATGAGCAGTTCTTC
CASSRGRAAGNEQFF
>.|TRBJ2-5|TRBV25-1|.
TGTGCCAGCCAAGTGGGGCAGAGAGAGACCCAGTACTTC
CASQVGQRETQYF
>TRBD2|TRBJ2-2|TRBV7-2|few
TGTGCCAGCAGCTTAGGGCGACTAGCGGGGGCTACCGGGGAGCTGTTTTTT
CASSLGRLAGATGELFF
>.|TRBJ2-3|TRBV20-1|.
TGCAGTGCTAGACAGGGGAGCACAGATACGCAGTATTTT
CSARQGSTDTQYF
>.|TRBJ1-2|TRBV27|few
TGTGCCAGCAGTTTACAGGGTTCCCAAGGCTACACCTTC
CASSLQGSQGYTF
>.|TRBJ1-2|TRBV7-8|many
TGTGCCAGCAGCTTAGAAGCGAGATGGTATGGCTACACCTTC
CASSLEARWYGYTF
>.|TRBJ1-1|TRBV7-9|.
TGTGCCAGCAGCTTTCCCGGGACCTATGAAGCTTTCTTT
CASSFPGTYEAFF
>.|TRBJ2-1|TRBV20-1|few
TGCAGTGTACCCGCGAGAGGCACCTACAATGAGCAGTTCTTC
CSVPARGTYNEQFF
>.|TRBJ2-6|TRBV29-1|.
TGCAGCGTCGTACAGCTCTCTGGGGCCAACGTCCTGACTTTC
CSVVQLSGANVLTF
>.|TRBJ2-2|TRBV6-6|few
TGTGCCAGCAGTTACTCGACTGCCGGGGAGCTGTTTTTT
CASSYSTAGELFF
>.|TRBJ1-5|TRBV12-3/TRBV12-4|few
TGTGCCAGCAGCCCATACCGGGTCACCAATCAGCCCCAGCATTTT
CASSPYRVTNQPQHF
>.|TRBJ2-6|TRBV9|.
TGTGCCAGCAGCGTAGGGGGGTTGGGTGGGGCCAACGTCCTGACTTTC
CASSVGGLGGANVLTF
>TRBD2|TRBJ2-2|TRBV7-9|.
TGTGCCAGCAGCTTGTCGGGGGGTCCGAGCACCGGGGAGCTGTTTTTT
CASSLSGGPSTGELFF
>.|TRBJ2-7|TRBV2|.
TGTGCCAGTGAGAAGGGAATATACGAGCAGTACTTC
CASEKGIYEQYF
>TRBD2|TRBJ2-1|TRBV12-3/TRBV12-4|.
TGTGCCAGCAGTTACAGGACTAGCGGAGGGAACAATGAGCAGTTCTTC
CASSYRTSGGNNEQFF
>.|TRBJ2-1|TRBV4-1|.
TGCGCCAGCAGCCCAGATGAGACGAGAGGCTACAATGAGCAGTTCTTC
CASSPDETRGYNEQFF
>TRBD1|TRBJ1-4|TRBV7-9|few
TGTGCCAGCAGCTTAGTGACCGGGACAGGGTGGAATGAAAAACTGTTTTTT
CASSLVTGTGWNEKLFF
>.|TRBJ2-7|TRBV12-3/TRBV12-4|.
TGTGCCAGCAGTTTGGGCGAGGGAAGGTACGAGCAGTACTTC
CASSLGEGRYEQYF
>.|TRBJ1-4|TRBV2|.
TGTGCCAGCAGTGGGAGGGGAAATGAAAAACTGTTTTTT
CASSGRGNEKLFF
>TRBD2|TRBJ2-1|TRBV20-1|few
TGCAGTGCCCAATCAAGAAACCCCGGGACTAGCGAGTTCTACAATGAGCAGTTCTTC
CSAQSRNPGTSEFYNEQFF